A single sample gave rise to the 25 T cell receptor beta chains below, sequenced in a study of regulatory T cells in long-lasting Graves disease. The time point here: newly diagnosed GD, antithyroid drugs for less than 3 months. Making the TCR library involved RNA that had been extracted from PBMCs. According to the study, TCR beta libraries were built with iRepertoire HTBI primers and CDR3-region Arm-PCR. A single record per CDR3 protein comes from TCRdb applying MiXCR to the multiplex PCR reads. In the table there are approximately 350,000 distinct CDR3 sequences, approximately 15% of which are singletons. This same sample was also part of a study on T cells in Graves' hyperthyroidism and ophthalmopathy.

This specimen was peripheral blood mononuclear cells (PBMCs), taken at new diagnosis, from a patient treated with antithyroid drugs. The origin of the receptors is a man aged 40-49 years with Graves disease.

At least ten counts were recorded for this clonotype. This chain links TRBV7-9 with TRBJ2-7; D is unresolved. Germline CDR1 SEHNR, CDR2 FQNEAQ (reference sequence). Trimming pared 6 bases from V and 3 bases from J, leaving 6 bases between. The CDR3 consists of 11 residues. The CDR3 region is CASSASYEQYF. The CDR3 region has the DNA TGTGCCAGCAGTGCCAGCTACGAGCAGTACTTC.

The V and J genes are TRBV27 and TRBJ2-5; D may be TRBD2 (6 bases). The CDR3 spans 15 residues. Germline values: CDR1 MNHEY, CDR2 SMNVEV (reference sequence). Trimming took 4 bases from V and 7 from J, leaving 19 bases between them. The CDR3 nucleotides read TGTGCCAGCAGTTCACCGACGGTGACTAGTAGGACCCAGTACTTC. It encodes CASSSPTVTSRTQYF.

In this sample, this clonotype turned up a few times. The chain recombines TRBV3-1 with TRBJ2-3; tentatively, D is TRBD2 (6 bases). V was cut by 1 base and J by 5 bases, with 16 bases left in between. The CDR3 sequence is 16 residues long. CDR1 and CDR2 (germline): LGHDT, YNNKEL (reference sequence). The CDR3 region has the DNA TGTGCCAGCAGCCAAGGGCAGCGGGTGCTTGTAGATACGCAGTATTTT. Amino acid sequence: CASSQGQRVLVDTQYF.

This clonotype was observed many times. The chain links TRBV11-3 to TRBJ2-7, with no clear D. CDR1 and CDR2 from the germline V gene are SGHNT and YENEEA. Deletions cut 4 bases from V and 5 bases from J, with 18 bases between. The CDR3 is 15 residues long. CDR3 nucleotide sequence: TGTGCCAGCAGCTCCTTCAGGTTCGCCAAGGACGAGCAGTACTTC. The encoded protein is CASSSFRFAKDEQYF.

The rearrangement joins TRBV19 to TRBJ1-5, with D perhaps TRBD1 (5 bases). Germline V gives CDR1 LNHDA, CDR2 SQIVND (reference sequence). Trimming removed 5 bases from V and 9 bases from J, with 14 bases in between. CDR3 length: 13 residues. CDR3 region: CASSALGGRPQHF. CDR3 coding DNA: TGTGCCAGTAGTGCCCTCGGGGGAAGGCCCCAGCATTTT.

Ten or more counts support this clonotype. The chain links TRBV18 to TRBJ1-1; D call uncertain. The CDR3 runs to 13 residues. The V gene lost 2 bases and the J gene lost 1 base, with 5 bases spanning the gap. Germline CDR1 is KGHSH and CDR2 is LQKENI. The CDR3 nucleotides read TGTGCCAGCTCACCATTAGGGAACACTGAAGCTTTCTTT. Translating it yields CASSPLGNTEAFF.

This clonotype was counted only a few times. Sequence at one end of the junction differs from germline and may be a read error. The J gene is TRBJ1-2, the V gene TRBV7-2; D unclear. CDR1 and CDR2 (germline): SGHTA, FQGNSA. The CDR3 is 12 residues long. The CDR3 protein is CASSPGYYGYIF. CDR3 coding DNA: TGTGCCAGCAGCCCAGGCTACTATGGCTACATCTTC.

In this sample, this clonotype turned up many times. One junction end disagrees with the germline gene, perhaps due to a read error. This chain links TRBV2 with TRBJ2-7; no reliable D call. The V gene's germline CDR1 is SNHLY and CDR2 FYNNEI. The CDR3 runs to 11 residues. CDR3 in amino acids: CASTEHYEQYF. The DNA of the CDR3 is TGTGCCAGCACTGAACACTACGAGCAGTACTTC.

This clonotype was detected a few times. V is TRBV7-2 and J is TRBJ1-1; D perhaps matches TRBD1 (5 bases). Germline CDR1 is SGHTA and CDR2 is FQGNSA. The length of the CDR3 is 14 residues. V was shortened by 7 bases and J by 4 bases, with 16 bases between the two germline ends. The CDR3 coding sequence is TGTGCCAGCAAACGGCCAGGGTACGGCACTGAAGCTTTCTTT. It encodes CASKRPGYGTEAFF.

Ten or more counts support this clonotype. V usage is TRBV6-1 and J usage is TRBJ2-2; D remains ambiguous. CDR3 size: 15 residues. Per the germline V gene, CDR1 is MNHNS and CDR2 is SASEGT. V shed 2 bases and J shed 4 bases, with 11 bases lying between them. The chain's CDR3 is CASSEYLTSTGELFF. CDR3 sequence (DNA): TGTGCCAGCAGTGAATATTTGACCTCCACCGGGGAGCTGTTTTTT.

The chain is built from TRBV6-1 and TRBJ1-6; D remains unclear. This CDR3 is 13 amino acids long. V dropped 6 bases and J dropped 7 bases, with 10 bases sitting between them. The V gene's germline CDR1 is MNHNS and CDR2 SASEGT. The chain's CDR3 is CASSQVENSPLHF. CDR3 sequence (DNA): TGTGCCAGCAGCCAGGTGGAGAATTCACCCCTCCACTTT.

The table lists this clonotype with a few counts. The J gene is TRBJ1-2, the V gene TRBV7-2; 9 nucleotides agree with TRBD1. This CDR3 comprises 13 residues. Germline loops: CDR1 SGHTA, CDR2 FQGNSA. V lost 4 bases to trimming and J lost 8 bases; unmatched junction nucleotides: 5. The CDR3 DNA sequence: TGTGCCAGCAGCTCCGGGACAGGGATCGGCTACACCTTC. This sequence encodes CASSSGTGIGYTF.

This clonotype has a handful of counts. This chain joins TRBV29-1 and TRBJ2-1; D assignment may be TRBD1 or TRBD2 (5 bases each). The germline CDR1 and CDR2 sequences are SQVTM and ANQGSEA. CDR3 length: 13 amino acids. V shed 5 bases and J shed 5 bases, with 13 bases lying between them. CDR3 loop: CSVNRGPNNEQFF. CDR3 bases: TGCAGCGTTAACCGGGGCCCGAACAATGAGCAGTTCTTC.

The table lists this clonotype with many counts. This sequence joins TRBV6-1 and TRBJ2-4; D uncertain. The V end was cut by 7 bases, the J end by 4 bases, with 20 bases between. Germline CDR1 is MNHNS and CDR2 is SASEGT. This CDR3 is 16 amino acids long. In DNA, the CDR3 is TGTGCCAGCAATCTCGGTCCATCGGGTGGTAAAAACATTCAGTACTTC. Residues: CASNLGPSGGKNIQYF.

The chain couples TRBV6-1 to TRBJ2-7; 10 nucleotides match TRBD1. From germline, CDR1 is MNHNS and CDR2 SASEGT. Trimming took 6 bases from V and 0 from J; bases not matched to a gene: 8. There are 16 residues in the CDR3. CDR3: CASRPPGQGLSYEQYF. The CDR3 nucleotides are TGTGCCAGCAGACCTCCGGGACAGGGGCTCTCCTACGAGCAGTACTTC.

The chain uses TRBV25-1 and TRBJ2-5; a possible D gene is TRBD1 (5 bases). Germline CDR1 MGHDK, CDR2 SYGVNS. This CDR3 is 15 amino acids long. V dropped 4 bases and J dropped 2 bases, with 14 bases sitting between them. The CDR3 sequence is CASSATQTVQETQYF. CDR3 DNA sequence: TGTGCCAGCAGTGCCACGCAGACAGTTCAAGAGACCCAGTACTTC.

This rearrangement joins TRBV7-2 to TRBJ2-3, with a possible D match to TRBD1 (5 bases). The CDR3 extends over 16 amino acids. The germline V and J ends were trimmed by 2 bases and 4 bases, with 16 bases remaining between them. Germline CDR1 SGHTA, CDR2 FQGNSA. CDR3 bases: TGTGCCAGCAGCTTACTCCTTGGGGCGGTGGCAGATACGCAGTATTTT. Its translation: CASSLLLGAVADTQYF.

This clonotype was seen ten or more times. This chain connects TRBV4-3 to TRBJ2-5; 7 bases align to TRBD1. This CDR3 region has 16 residues. After removal of 3 bases from V and 1 base from J, the junction contained 8 bases not matched to a gene. Germline CDR1 LGHNA, CDR2 YSLEER. DNA of the CDR3: TGCGCCAGCAGCCATGGAACAGGGGACATCCAAGAGACCCAGTACTTC. This gives the protein CASSHGTGDIQETQYF.

This clonotype has ten or more counts. The chain uses TRBV4-2 and TRBJ2-6; D is ambiguous. Trimming removed 2 bases at V and 4 bases at J, with 18 bases between. From germline, CDR1 is LGHNA and CDR2 YNFKEQ. The CDR3 sequence is 18 residues long. CDR3 amino acids: CASSQPIQSLSGANVLTF. The CDR3 bases are TGTGCCAGCAGCCAACCCATCCAGTCTCTATCGGGGGCCAACGTCCTGACTTTC.

There are many counts of this clonotype. The chain uses TRBV7-2 and TRBJ2-1; unclear D gene. This CDR3 has 14 residues. Germline loops: CDR1 SGHTA, CDR2 FQGNSA. V lost 5 bases, J lost 0 bases, and 8 bases lay in between. The CDR3 DNA reads TGTGCCAGCAGCCCAAAGGGCTCCTACAATGAGCAGTTCTTC. Protein product: CASSPKGSYNEQFF.

This rearrangement joins TRBV19 to TRBJ1-4, with 9 bases that match TRBD1. The germline gives CDR1 LNHDA, CDR2 SQIVND (reference sequence). The ends lost 3 bases at V and 6 bases at J; junction bases unmatched: 2. The CDR3 is 14 residues long. In nucleotides, the CDR3 is TGTGCCAGTAGTATGGGACAGGGTGATGAAAAACTGTTTTTT. Translation gives CASSMGQGDEKLFF. Looking up the rest from reference TRBV19 and TRBJ1-4 gives the full variable domain: DGGITQSPKYLFRKEGQNVTLSCEQNLNHDAMYWYRQDPGQGLRLIYYSQIVNDFQKGDIAEGYSVSREKKESFPLTVTSAQKNPTAFYLCASSMGQGDEKLFFGSGTQLSVL.

This clonotype has just one count. V gene TRBV30 combines with J gene TRBJ1-1, with D unresolved. Trimming removed 0 bases at V and 8 bases at J, with 7 bases between. Per the germline V gene, CDR1 is GTSNPN and CDR2 is SVGIG (reference sequence). The CDR3 sequence is 11 residues long. The CDR3 DNA follows: TGTGCCTGGAGTGTTCGGCCGGAAGCTTTCTTT. It codes for CAWSVRPEAFF.

Concerning this clonotype itself: A much larger clone differs from this one at a single base, so this may be a read error. The chain joins TRBV6-1 to TRBJ2-4, with TRBD2 matching over 10 bases. The CDR3 covers 18 residues. Unmatched junction bases numbered 12, after V lost 6 bases and J lost 1 base. CDR1 and CDR2 from the germline V gene are MNHNS and SASEGT. The CDR3 nucleotides are TGTGCCAGCAGGTCGGGACTAGCGTGGGGCTGGGCCAAAAACATTCAGTACTTC. Its translation: CASRSGLAWGWAKNIQYF.

The genes are TRBV2 and TRBJ2-2, with D unresolved. Germline-derived CDR1 and CDR2 are SNHLY and FYNNEI. The CDR3 has 14 amino acids. Deletions cut 6 bases from V and 4 bases from J, with 12 bases between. The CDR3 coding sequence is TGTGCCAGCAGGGCGCACGAGGCCACCGGGGAGCTGTTTTTT. Translation gives CASRAHEATGELFF.

This clonotype came up once. This could be a read error, since a much larger clone is one nucleotide away. The CDR3 is CSATVPGLERQLF. As DNA, the CDR3 is TGCAGTGCTACCGTCCCGGGACTTGAACGGCAGCTCTTC. This rearrangement joins TRBV20-1 to TRBJ2-1; D is perhaps TRBD2 (6 bases). CDR1 and CDR2 from the germline V gene are DFQATT and SNEGSKA (reference sequence). This CDR3 spans 13 amino acids.